This T cell receptor (beta chain) was captured in a study of beta chain features in type 1 diabetes. As for the study in general: The number of sorted cells examined across all samples was roughly 100,000,000.

TCRB transcripts that were expressed got sequenced, as all of the isolated RNA had been reverse transcribed. Average reads for naive, central memory and regulatory T cell samples were about 4 million. This table comes from immunoSEQ multiplex PCR, and its TCRdb copy is limited to in-frame clones, with some not included. The table lists about 150,000 clones, approximately 10% of them singletons. The germline gives CDR1 SGHRS, CDR2 YFSETQ. This CDR3 has 18 amino acids. Study-wide results and limits: Whether HLA type influences TCRB rearrangement remained unresolved here. A greater similarity of naive, central memory and Treg TCRB repertoires was seen among patients than among healthy donors.

As regards this clone: Its antigen is unidentified. Sequence at one end of the junction differs from germline and may be a read error.

The specimen was central memory CD4+ T cells from blood. The V gene is TRBV5-1, the J gene TRBJ2-1; 15 nucleotides line up with TRBD2. The TCR was taken from a young man in good health. CDR3 DNA sequence: TGCGCCACCAGCGAGAGACCGGGACTAGCGGGGGGCTACAATGAGCAGTTCTTC. Translated, it gives CATSERPGLAGGYNEQFF.